Below are 25 T cell receptor beta chains sequenced from a single sample in a study of T cell repertoires in cytomegalovirus infection. These receptors have no identified antigens. TCRdb reprocessed the reads via MiXCR and lists one record per CDR3 protein. Of about 71,000 distinct CDR3 sequences in the sample, approximately 22% were seen once. The sample in question was CD8+ T cells from cultured PBMCs, obtained from culture after CMV antigen stimulation. These receptors all come from a human donor in good health (CMV status not recorded). Some clones in this sample may be carry-over from other donors' samples.

This clonotype has more than one count but fewer than ten. The chain is built from TRBV24-1 and TRBJ2-7; D gene ambiguous. Germline V gene sequence: CDR1 KGHDR, CDR2 SFDVKD. The V end lost 1 base, the J end lost 1 base, and 7 bases lay between the germline ends. This CDR3 is 14 amino acids long. CDR3 amino acids: CATSDLGGSYEQYF. The CDR3 nucleotides are TGTGCCACCAGTGATTTAGGCGGTTCCTACGAGCAGTACTTC.

This clonotype was seen only a few times. V is TRBV5-8 and J is TRBJ2-1, with D unresolved. CDR3 length: 12 residues. Looked up from germline, CDR1 is SGHTS and CDR2 is YDEGEE. The V end was cut by 0 bases, the J end by 8 bases, with 6 bases between. This CDR3 is CASSLVRDEQFF. Here the CDR3 DNA reads TGTGCCAGCAGCTTGGTCCGGGATGAGCAGTTCTTC.

The CDR3 spells CASSQEVPTDTNTEAFF. DNA for the CDR3: TGCGCCAGCAGCCAAGAAGTACCGACAGACACGAACACTGAAGCTTTCTTT. The chain uses TRBV4-1 and TRBJ1-1, with a weak D call TRBD1 (5 bases). The length of the CDR3 is 17 residues. Looked up from germline, CDR1 is MGHRA and CDR2 is YSYEKL. The V and J ends lost 0 bases and 1 base respectively, with 15 bases between them.

J is TRBJ1-2 and V is TRBV6-5, with a weak D call TRBD1 (5 bases). CDR3 length: 15 amino acids. Germline V gene sequence: CDR1 MNHEY, CDR2 SVGAGI. V was trimmed by 2 bases and J by 4 bases, leaving 14 bases between them. This CDR3 reads CASSYKRWGFYGYTF. The CDR3 DNA reads as TGTGCCAGCAGTTACAAGCGGTGGGGGTTCTATGGCTACACCTTC.

V usage is TRBV20-1 and J usage is TRBJ2-2; 12 nucleotides line up with TRBD2. Losses at the gene ends were 0 bases for V and 4 bases for J; bases not matched to a gene: 12. The CDR3 totals 19 residues. Germline V CDR1 and CDR2: DFQATT, SNEGSKA (reference sequence). The DNA of the CDR3 is TGCAGTGCTAGAGATGGGGCGCGACTAGCGGGGGCCTTCACCGGGGAGCTGTTTTTT. Its protein product is CSARDGARLAGAFTGELFF.

As concerns this clonotype: With a much larger clone just one base away, this may be a read error. The chain carries TRBV6-2 or TRBV6-3 and TRBJ2-6; D assignment may be TRBD1 or TRBD2 (5 bases each). The germline V gene encodes CDR1 MNHEY and CDR2 SVGEGT. This CDR3 region has 19 residues. The CDR3 loop is CAGSYSELGTGNQGNVLTF. In DNA, the CDR3 is TGTGCCGGCAGTTACTCAGAGTTAGGGACGGGTAACCAGGGCAACGTCCTGACTTTC.

This clonotype ranks as medium-sized. The CDR3 DNA follows: TGTGCCAGCAGCTTAGTTATGGGACTAGCGGGTCTCAATGAGCAGTTCTTC. It yields the protein CASSLVMGLAGLNEQFF. V and J are TRBV7-8 and TRBJ2-1; 12 bases fit TRBD2. Trimming at V came to 1 base and at J to 6 bases, leaving 7 bases not matched to a gene. Germline V gene lookup returns CDR1 SGHVS and CDR2 FQNEAQ. The CDR3 runs to 17 residues. The full variable domain, with the rest looked up from reference TRBV7-8 and TRBJ2-1, is GAGVSQSPRYKVAKRGQDVALRCDPISGHVSLFWYQQALGQGPEFLTYFQNEAQLDKSGLPSDRFFAERPEGSVSTLKIQRTQQEDSAVYLCASSLVMGLAGLNEQFFGPGTRLTVL.

This chain links TRBV12-3 or TRBV12-4 with TRBJ2-5, with no clear D. The V end lost 5 bases, the J end lost 0 bases, and 10 bases lay between the germline ends. The CDR3 sequence is 14 residues long. CDR3 sequence reads: CASSRRRYQETQYF. Written as DNA, the CDR3 is TGTGCCAGCAGTCGTAGACGGTACCAAGAGACCCAGTACTTC.

V is TRBV28 and J is TRBJ1-1; D gene uncertain. In germline, CDR1 is MDHEN, CDR2 SYDVKM. Trimming stripped 4 bases from V and 6 bases from J, with 9 bases between. The CDR3 consists of 12 residues. CDR3 DNA sequence: TGTGCCAGCAGTTATTTCGGATCTGAAGCTTTCTTT. This codes for CASSYFGSEAFF.

This clonotype was detected a few times. The chain has TRBV4-3 and TRBJ2-7, with a possible D match to TRBD2 (6 bases). This CDR3 is 14 amino acids long. Deletions cut 5 bases from V and 2 bases from J, with 13 bases between. Germline CDR1 LGHNA, CDR2 YSLEER. The CDR3 nucleotides are TGCGCCAGCAGCAAAGGGACTGATACCTACGAGCAGTACTTC. It yields the protein CASSKGTDTYEQYF.

The chain links TRBV7-6 to TRBJ2-3; D not certain. Germline V gives CDR1 SGHVS, CDR2 FNYEAQ. The CDR3 covers 14 residues. V was trimmed by 10 bases and J by 2 bases, leaving 16 bases between them. CDR3 nucleotides: TGTGCCATCCACGCGGACCAATTCACAGATACGCAGTATTTT. Translated, it gives CAIHADQFTDTQYF.

This clonotype has more than one count but fewer than ten. V usage is TRBV6-2 or TRBV6-3 and J usage is TRBJ1-1, with D tentatively TRBD1 (5 bases). CDR3 length equals 15 residues. Germline CDR1 reads MNHEY; CDR2 reads SVGEGT. V gave up 0 bases and J gave up 5 bases, with 13 bases separating them. CDR3 sequence reads: CASSYSIPGTTEAFF. CDR3 in DNA: TGTGCCAGCAGTTACTCGATCCCAGGGACGACTGAAGCTTTCTTT.

The V call is TRBV5-6, the J call TRBJ1-6, with no clear D. Germline values: CDR1 SGHDT, CDR2 YYEEEE. The germline V and J ends were trimmed by 1 base and 5 bases, with 10 bases remaining between them. This CDR3 has 15 residues. The CDR3 sequence: CASSLMAAHNSPLHF. The CDR3 bases are TGTGCCAGCAGCTTGATGGCAGCCCATAATTCACCCCTCCACTTT.

This clonotype was seen a few times. The gene calls are TRBV27 and TRBJ1-2, with D tentatively TRBD1 (6 bases). This CDR3 spans 14 amino acids. V lost 6 bases, J lost 0 bases, and 11 bases lay in between. From germline, CDR1 is MNHEY and CDR2 SMNVEV (reference sequence). This chain's CDR3 is CASRWGAANYGYTF. CDR3 coding DNA: TGTGCCAGCAGGTGGGGGGCAGCTAACTATGGCTACACCTTC.

This clonotype came up a few times. The V gene is TRBV6-1, the J gene TRBJ1-5; 8 nucleotides match TRBD1. The germline gives CDR1 MNHNS, CDR2 SASEGT. The ends lost 4 bases at V and 1 base at J; junction bases unmatched: 3. The CDR3 extends over 15 amino acids. In DNA, the CDR3 is TGTGCCAGCAGTGGGGACAGGTTGAGCAATCAGCCCCAGCATTTT. Protein product: CASSGDRLSNQPQHF.

The chain links TRBV25-1 to TRBJ2-2, with TRBD2 matching over 7 bases. Looked up from germline, CDR1 is MGHDK and CDR2 is SYGVNS. This CDR3 is built from 17 residues. The J segment lost 1 base and the V segment lost 1 base, leaving 6 bases of the junction unmatched. DNA for the CDR3: TGTGCCAGCAGTGAATTGGACCTAGCGGTGAACACCGGGGAGCTGTTTTTT. This translates into CASSELDLAVNTGELFF.

The J gene is TRBJ2-3, the V gene TRBV6-5; TRBD2 aligns across 7 bases. The germline V gene has CDR1 MNHEY and CDR2 SVGAGI. J lost 0 bases, V lost 5 bases, and 2 bases had no gene match. There are 14 residues in the CDR3. In DNA form, the CDR3 reads TGTGCCAGCAGTCGGACTAGTAGCACAGATACGCAGTATTTT. Amino acid sequence: CASSRTSSTDTQYF.

The chain has TRBV19 and TRBJ2-1, with D maybe TRBD2 (6 bases). The CDR3 consists of 14 residues. CDR1 and CDR2 from the germline V gene are LNHDA and SQIVND (reference sequence). Between the trimmed V and J ends, which lost 3 bases and 7 bases, there was a span of 13 bases. CDR3 nucleotide sequence: TGTGCCAGTAGTATTAAGCTAGCGCGGAATGAGCAGTTCTTC. It yields the protein CASSIKLARNEQFF.

In its sample, this clonotype was seen a few times. V and J are TRBV28 and TRBJ1-5; no definite D call. The V gene lost 3 bases and the J gene lost 3 bases, with 12 bases spanning the gap. Germline loops: CDR1 MDHEN, CDR2 SYDVKM. CDR3 size: 15 residues. The CDR3 region is CASSFSVQSNQPQHF. For the CDR3, the DNA is TGTGCCAGCAGTTTTTCGGTTCAATCCAATCAGCCCCAGCATTTT.

V usage is TRBV7-6 and J usage is TRBJ1-4; 7 positions match TRBD1. Germline V gives CDR1 SGHVS, CDR2 FNYEAQ. The CDR3 loop spans 15 amino acids. After removal of 2 bases from V and 8 bases from J, the junction contained 8 bases not matched to a gene. In DNA form, the CDR3 reads TGTGCCAGCAGCTTAACAACAGGGGTTGGAGAAAAACTGTTTTTT. Encoded protein: CASSLTTGVGEKLFF.

The chain employs TRBV12-3 or TRBV12-4 and TRBJ2-7, with TRBD1 matching over 10 bases. The CDR3 runs 15 residues. After removal of 7 bases from V and 1 base from J, the junction contained 7 bases not matched to a gene. The CDR3 sequence: CASTTGTGVSYEQYF. The DNA for the CDR3 is TGTGCCAGCACCACCGGGACAGGGGTATCCTACGAGCAGTACTTC.

In this sample, this clonotype turned up a few times. The gene calls are TRBV12-3 or TRBV12-4 and TRBJ1-2; D is possibly TRBD1 (5 bases). The CDR3 is 13 amino acids. The V gene lost 7 bases and the J gene lost 8 bases, with 17 bases spanning the gap. The CDR3 loop is CASTVRGSEGYTF. The DNA of the CDR3 is TGTGCCAGCACCGTTAGGGGATCTGAAGGCTACACCTTC.

This rearrangement joins TRBV4-1 to TRBJ1-2; TRBD1 might be the D (6 bases). The CDR3 has 15 residues. Germline V gene lookup returns CDR1 MGHRA and CDR2 YSYEKL. V was pared by 9 bases and J by 0 bases, with 17 bases between. This CDR3 reads CASTQGINSNYGYTF. As DNA, the CDR3 is TGCGCCAGTACACAGGGCATAAATTCTAACTATGGCTACACCTTC.

The chain recombines TRBV6-2 or TRBV6-3 with TRBJ2-2, with a possible D match to TRBD2 (6 bases). The CDR3 extends over 16 amino acids. CDR1 is MNHEY, CDR2 SVGEGT, per germline. V lost 5 bases, J lost 0 bases, and 13 bases lay in between. CDR3 sequence (DNA): TGTGCCAGCAGTCTGATCGCGGGACCGAACACCGGGGAGCTGTTTTTT. Residues: CASSLIAGPNTGELFF.

This chain connects TRBV7-8 to TRBJ1-3, with D uncertain. V was clipped by 5 bases and J by 1 base, with 18 bases between them. The length of the CDR3 is 17 residues. Germline V gene data show CDR1 as SGHVS and CDR2 as FQNEAQ. The CDR3 nucleotides read TGTGCCAGCAGCCTAAACCTCGGGGAGGCTTCTGGAAACACCATATATTTT. This sequence encodes CASSLNLGEASGNTIYF. The full variable domain, completed using reference TRBV7-8 and TRBJ1-3, is GAGVSQSPRYKVAKRGQDVALRCDPISGHVSLFWYQQALGQGPEFLTYFQNEAQLDKSGLPSDRFFAERPEGSVSTLKIQRTQQEDSAVYLCASSLNLGEASGNTIYFGEGSWLTVV.